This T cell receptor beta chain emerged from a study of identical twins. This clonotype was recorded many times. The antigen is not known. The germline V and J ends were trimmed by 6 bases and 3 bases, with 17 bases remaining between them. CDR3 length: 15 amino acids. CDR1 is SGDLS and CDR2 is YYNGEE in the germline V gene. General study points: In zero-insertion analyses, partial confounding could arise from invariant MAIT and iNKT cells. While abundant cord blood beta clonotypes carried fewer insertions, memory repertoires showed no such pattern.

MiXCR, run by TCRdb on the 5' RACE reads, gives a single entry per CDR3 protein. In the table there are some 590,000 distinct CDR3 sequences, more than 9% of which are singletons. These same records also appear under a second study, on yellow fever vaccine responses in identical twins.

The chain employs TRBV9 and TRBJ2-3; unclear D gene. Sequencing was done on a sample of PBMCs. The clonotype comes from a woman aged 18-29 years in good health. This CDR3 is CASKPAPGNTDTQYF. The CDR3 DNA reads TGTGCCAGCAAGCCAGCGCCGGGTAATACAGATACGCAGTATTTT.